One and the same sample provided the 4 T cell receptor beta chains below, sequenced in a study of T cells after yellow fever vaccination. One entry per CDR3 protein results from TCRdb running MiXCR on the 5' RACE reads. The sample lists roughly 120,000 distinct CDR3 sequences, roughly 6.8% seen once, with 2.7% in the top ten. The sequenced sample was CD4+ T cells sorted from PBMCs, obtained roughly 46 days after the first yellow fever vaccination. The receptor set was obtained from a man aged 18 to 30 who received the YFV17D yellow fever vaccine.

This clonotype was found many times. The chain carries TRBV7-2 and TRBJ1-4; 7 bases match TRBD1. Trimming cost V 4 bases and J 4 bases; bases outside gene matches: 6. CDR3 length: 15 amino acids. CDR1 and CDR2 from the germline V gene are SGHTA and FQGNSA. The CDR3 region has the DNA TGTGCCAGCAGCTCCGTAGGACAGGTTAATGAAAAACTGTTTTTT. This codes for CASSSVGQVNEKLFF.

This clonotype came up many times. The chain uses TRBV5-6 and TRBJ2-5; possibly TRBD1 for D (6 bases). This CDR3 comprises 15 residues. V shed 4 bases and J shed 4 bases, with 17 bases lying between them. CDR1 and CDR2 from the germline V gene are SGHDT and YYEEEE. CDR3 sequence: CASSLPGVGVETQYF. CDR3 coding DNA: TGTGCCAGCAGCCTTCCAGGGGTGGGCGTAGAGACCCAGTACTTC.

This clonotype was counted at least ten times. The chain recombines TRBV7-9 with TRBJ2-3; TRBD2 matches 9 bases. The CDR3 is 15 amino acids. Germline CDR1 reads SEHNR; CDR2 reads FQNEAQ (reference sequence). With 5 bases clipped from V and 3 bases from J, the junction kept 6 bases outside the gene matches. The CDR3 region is CASSTPSGVTDTQYF. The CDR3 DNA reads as TGTGCCAGCAGCACCCCTAGCGGGGTTACAGATACGCAGTATTTT.

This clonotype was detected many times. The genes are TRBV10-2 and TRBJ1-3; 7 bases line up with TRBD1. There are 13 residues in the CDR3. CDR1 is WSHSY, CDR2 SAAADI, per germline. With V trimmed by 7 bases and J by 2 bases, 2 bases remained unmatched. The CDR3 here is CASTDRAGNTIYF. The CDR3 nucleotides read TGCGCCAGCACTGACAGGGCTGGAAACACCATATATTTT.